These T cell receptor beta chains were read from a single sample in a study of cytomegalovirus exposure and HLA in healthy donors. Sequenced by immunoSEQ multiplex PCR; TCRdb stores in-frame clones only, minus some. This sample has some 130,000 clones, with roughly 70% found just once. Sequenced material: PBMCs. These receptors came from a human donor in good health. Both conserved end residues are part of each CDR3. D genes are given only for firm matches. Some rows mark clone size as missing; the rest say once, few, many or name a class of expanded clone.

V gene	J gene	D gene	clone size	CDR3 protein	CDR3 DNA
TRBV10-3	TRBJ1-2	TRBD1	-	CAISESTGVSGYTF	TGTGCCATCAGTGAGTCGACAGGGGTGAGCGGCTACACCTTC
TRBV6-4	TRBJ2-3	TRBD2	-	CASRRWTSGSTDTQYF	TGTGCCAGCAGGCGGTGGACTAGCGGGAGCACAGATACGCAGTATTTT
TRBV9	TRBJ2-1	TRBD1	-	CASSARTGGGNEQFF	TGTGCCAGCAGCGCCCGGACAGGGGGGGGCAATGAGCAGTTCTTC
TRBV15	TRBJ1-4	-	-	CATSSPSGVPNEKLFF	TGTGCCACCAGCTCCCCTTCAGGGGTCCCTAATGAAAAACTGTTTTTT
TRBV10-3	TRBJ2-3	-	few	CATLQGSYTDTQYF	TGTGCCACCCTACAGGGTTCGTACACAGATACGCAGTATTTT
TRBV15	TRBJ2-5	TRBD2	-	CATSREWGGEDEETQYF	TGTGCCACCAGCAGAGAGTGGGGGGGGGAGGACGAAGAGACCCAGTACTTC
TRBV15	TRBJ2-7	-	-	CATREGVNEQYF	TGTGCCACCAGGGAGGGAGTCAACGAGCAGTACTTC
TRBV29-1	TRBJ2-1	-	-	CSVGPQSDEQFF	TGCAGCGTTGGCCCCCAATCGGATGAGCAGTTCTTC
TRBV7-3	TRBJ2-6	TRBD2	-	CASSLKFGLAGGGTSSGANVLTF	TGTGCCAGCAGCTTAAAGTTTGGACTAGCGGGAGGGGGGACTAGCTCTGGGGCCAACGTCCTGACTTTC
TRBV7-2	TRBJ2-7	TRBD2	-	CASSLGTSGGGQYF	TGTGCCAGCAGCTTAGGGACTAGCGGAGGGGGGCAGTACTTC
TRBV4-1	TRBJ2-7	-	few	CASSRPGIYEQYF	TGCGCCAGCAGCCGACCAGGGATCTACGAGCAGTACTTC
TRBV6-4	TRBJ2-1	TRBD2	-	CASKRDQVANEQFF	TGTGCCAGCAAGCGGGATCAGGTAGCGAATGAGCAGTTCTTC
TRBV9	TRBJ2-7	-	few	CASSVGHSSYEQYF	TGTGCCAGCAGCGTAGGGCACAGCTCCTACGAGCAGTACTTC
TRBV28	TRBJ2-7	TRBD1	-	CASIGQGGFSYEQYF	TGTGCCAGCATCGGACAGGGAGGTTTCTCCTACGAGCAGTACTTC
TRBV5-1	TRBJ2-7	-	-	CASSGGIQQYF	TGCGCCAGCAGCGGCGGTATCCAGCAGTACTTC
TRBV11-2	TRBJ2-5	TRBD2	-	CASSLVPGGPQETQYF	TGTGCCAGCAGCTTAGTACCGGGAGGGCCCCAAGAGACCCAGTACTTC
TRBV10-2	TRBJ2-2	TRBD2	-	CASSESAGGWTGELFF	TGCGCCAGCAGTGAGTCGGCGGGAGGTTGGACCGGGGAGCTGTTTTTT
TRBV5-6	TRBJ2-2	TRBD1	-	CASSRKGQGASGELFF	TGTGCCAGCAGCCGAAAGGGACAGGGGGCTTCCGGGGAGCTGTTTTTT